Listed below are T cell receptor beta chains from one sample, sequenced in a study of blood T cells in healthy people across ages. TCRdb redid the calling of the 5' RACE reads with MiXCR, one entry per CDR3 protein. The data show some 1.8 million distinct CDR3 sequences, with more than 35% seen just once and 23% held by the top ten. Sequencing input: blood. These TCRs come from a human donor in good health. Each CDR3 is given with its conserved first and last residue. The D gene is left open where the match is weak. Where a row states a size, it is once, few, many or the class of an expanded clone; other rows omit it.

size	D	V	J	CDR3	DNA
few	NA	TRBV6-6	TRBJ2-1	CAGSYAGSEQFF	TGTGCCGGCAGTTACGCCGGGAGTGAGCAGTTCTTC
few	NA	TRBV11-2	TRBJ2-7	CASSLNFGYEQYF	TGTGCCAGCAGCTTAAATTTCGGCTACGAGCAGTACTTC
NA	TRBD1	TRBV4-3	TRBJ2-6	CASSQAGTGAARSGANVLTF	TGCGCCAGCAGCCAAGCGGGCACAGGGGCAGCCCGCTCTGGGGCCAACGTCCTGACTTTC
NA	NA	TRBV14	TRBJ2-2	CASSQDLVAGTTGELFF	TGTGCCAGCAGCCAAGATTTGGTGGCAGGGACAACCGGGGAGCTGTTTTTT
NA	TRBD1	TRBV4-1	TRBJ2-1	CASSHTDRPNAQFF	TGCGCCAGCAGCCACACGGACAGGCCTAATGCGCAGTTCTTC
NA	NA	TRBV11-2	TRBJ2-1	CASSKFEWSSYNEQFF	TGTGCCAGCAGCAAATTCGAGTGGAGCTCCTACAATGAGCAGTTCTTC
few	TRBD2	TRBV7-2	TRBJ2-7	CASRLGLAVTYEQYF	TGTGCCAGCAGACTAGGGCTAGCGGTAACCTACGAGCAGTACTTC
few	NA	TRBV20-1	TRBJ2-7	CSARSQGGPFYEQYF	TGCAGTGCTAGAAGTCAGGGGGGGCCTTTTTACGAGCAGTACTTC
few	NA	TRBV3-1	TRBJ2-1	CASSPRGADNEQFF	TGTGCCAGCAGCCCCAGGGGAGCAGACAATGAGCAGTTCTTC
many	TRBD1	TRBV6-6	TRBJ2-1	CASSYRQGARNEQFF	TGTGCCAGCAGTTATCGGCAGGGGGCCAGGAATGAGCAGTTCTTC
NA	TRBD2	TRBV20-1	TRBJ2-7	CSATSFGRGKYEQYF	TGCAGTGCTACTTCCTTCGGGCGGGGGAAGTACGAGCAGTACTTC
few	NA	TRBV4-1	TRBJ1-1	CASSQRVVQGHTEAFF	TGCGCCAGCAGCCAAAGAGTCGTGCAGGGGCACACTGAAGCTTTCTTT
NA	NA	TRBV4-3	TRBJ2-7	CASSQDQYGGAYEQYF	TGCGCCAGCAGCCAAGATCAGTATGGGGGGGCTTACGAGCAGTACTTC
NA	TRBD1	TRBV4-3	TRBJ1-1	CASSQVPHGVRGLTEAFF	TGCGCCAGCAGCCAAGTTCCCCATGGGGTCAGGGGGCTCACTGAAGCTTTCTTT
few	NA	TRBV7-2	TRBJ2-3	CASIKAPTYSTDTQYF	TGTGCCAGCATCAAGGCCCCTACGTATAGCACAGATACGCAGTATTTT
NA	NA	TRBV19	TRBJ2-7	CASSIYPGGTYEQYF	TGTGCCAGTAGTATATACCCAGGAGGTACCTACGAGCAGTACTTC
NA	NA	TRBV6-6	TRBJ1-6	CASRLSGPPPLHF	TGTGCCAGCAGGTTATCCGGACCACCACCCCTCCACTTT
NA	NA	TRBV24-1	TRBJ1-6	CATSDLTRTPSYNSPLHF	TGTGCCACCAGTGATTTGACTCGGACTCCCTCCTATAATTCACCCCTCCACTTT
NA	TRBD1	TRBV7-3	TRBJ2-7	CASSFAGQGLYEQYF	TGTGCCAGCAGCTTTGCGGGACAGGGGCTGTACGAGCAGTACTTC
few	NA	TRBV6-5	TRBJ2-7	CASSYLGFESYEQYF	TGTGCCAGCAGTTACTTGGGTTTTGAGTCCTACGAGCAGTACTTC
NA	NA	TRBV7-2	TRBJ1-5	CASSPVVEGPQHF	TGTGCCAGCAGTCCGGTGGTCGAGGGGCCCCAGCATTTT
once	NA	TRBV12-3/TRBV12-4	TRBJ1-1	CASSLRGEGNTEAFF	TGTGCCAGCAGTTTAAGGGGGGAGGGAAACACTGAAGCTTTCTTT
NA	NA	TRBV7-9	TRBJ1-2	CASSLAEGDYGYTF	TGTGCCAGCAGCTTAGCGGAGGGGGACTATGGCTACACCTTC
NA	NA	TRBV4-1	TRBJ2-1	CASSQEGPDLGDEQFF	TGCGCCAGCAGCCAAGAAGGTCCCGACTTAGGGGATGAGCAGTTCTTC
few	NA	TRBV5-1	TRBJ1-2	CASSPGQRHGYTF	TGCGCCAGCAGCCCTGGACAGAGACATGGCTACACCTTC
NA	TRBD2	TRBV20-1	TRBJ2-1	CSATSGSYNEQFF	TGCAGTGCCACTAGCGGCTCCTACAATGAGCAGTTCTTC
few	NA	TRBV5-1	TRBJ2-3	CASSRFTAASTDTQYF	TGCGCCAGCAGCCGATTCACTGCCGCTAGCACAGATACGCAGTATTTT
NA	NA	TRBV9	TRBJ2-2	CARTGELFF	TGTGCCCGGACCGGGGAGCTGTTTTTT
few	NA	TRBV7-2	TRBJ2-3	CASSFRPGPEAQYF	TGTGCCAGCAGCTTTAGACCGGGCCCTGAGGCGCAGTATTTT
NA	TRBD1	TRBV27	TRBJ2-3	CASSLSTGTGASDTQYF	TGTGCCAGCAGTTTATCGACGGGGACAGGGGCCTCAGATACGCAGTATTTT
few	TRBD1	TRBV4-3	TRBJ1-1	CASSQEPGQGEDEAFF	TGCGCCAGCAGCCAAGAACCCGGACAGGGGGAGGATGAAGCTTTCTTT
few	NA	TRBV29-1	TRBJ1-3	CSVRQGGNTIYF	TGCAGCGTCCGACAAGGTGGAAACACCATATATTTT
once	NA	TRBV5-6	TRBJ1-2	CASSLGQATTYGYTF	TGTGCCAGCAGCTTGGGACAGGCGACTACCTATGGCTACACCTTC
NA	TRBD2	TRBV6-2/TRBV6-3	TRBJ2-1	CASRTSGYYNEQFF	TGTGCCAGCAGGACTAGCGGGTACTACAATGAGCAGTTCTTC
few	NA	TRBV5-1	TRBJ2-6	CASIGDNSGANVLTF	TGCGCCAGCATAGGCGACAACTCTGGGGCCAACGTCCTGACTTTC
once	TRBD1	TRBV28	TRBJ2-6	CASRQTGGPRGANVLTF	TGTGCCAGCAGACAGACAGGGGGACCTCGAGGGGCCAACGTCCTGACTTTC
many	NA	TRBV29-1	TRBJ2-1	CSVEGQSYNEQFF	TGCAGCGTTGAGGGCCAGTCATACAATGAGCAGTTCTTC
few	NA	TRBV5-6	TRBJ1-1	CASSFSGTVNTEAFF	TGTGCCAGCAGCTTCTCCGGGACGGTGAACACTGAAGCTTTCTTT
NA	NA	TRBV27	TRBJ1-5	CASSFSPLGNQPQHF	TGTGCCAGCAGTTTTTCGCCCTTGGGCAATCAGCCCCAGCATTTT
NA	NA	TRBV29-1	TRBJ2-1	CSVEDQDRQSYNEQFF	TGCAGCGTTGAAGATCAAGATAGGCAATCCTACAATGAGCAGTTCTTC
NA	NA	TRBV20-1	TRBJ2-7	CSARDRMIASYEQYF	TGCAGTGCTAGAGATAGGATGATTGCGTCCTACGAGCAGTACTTC
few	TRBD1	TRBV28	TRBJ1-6	CASRSLTGQNSPLHF	TGTGCCAGCAGGTCCCTGACAGGGCAGAATTCACCCCTCCACTTT
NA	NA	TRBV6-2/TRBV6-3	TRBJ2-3	CASGGARRAGTTDTQYF	TGTGCCAGCGGGGGCGCCCGCAGGGCGGGGACGACAGATACGCAGTATTTT
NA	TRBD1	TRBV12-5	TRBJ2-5	CASGLNPGTGLQETQYF	TGTGCTAGTGGCCTCAATCCCGGGACAGGCCTCCAAGAGACCCAGTACTTC
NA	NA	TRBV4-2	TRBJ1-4	CASSPPRGRAGEKLFF	TGTGCCAGCAGCCCACCCCGGGGCAGGGCTGGTGAAAAACTGTTTTTT
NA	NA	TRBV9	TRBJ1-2	CASSTRLYYGYTF	TGTGCCAGCAGCACCCGGCTTTACTATGGCTACACCTTC
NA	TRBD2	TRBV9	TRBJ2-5	CASSVGASGVREQYF	TGTGCCAGCAGCGTAGGGGCTAGCGGGGTGAGAGAGCAGTACTTC
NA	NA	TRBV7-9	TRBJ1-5	CASSPEGGDLSSDQPQHF	TGTGCCAGCAGCCCCGAGGGGGGTGATCTTAGCTCGGATCAGCCCCAGCATTTT
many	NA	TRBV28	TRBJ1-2	CASSFETNYGYTF	TGTGCCAGCAGTTTTGAGACTAACTATGGCTACACCTTC
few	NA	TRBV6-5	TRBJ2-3	CASRGPDTQYF	TGTGCCAGCAGAGGCCCAGATACGCAGTATTTT
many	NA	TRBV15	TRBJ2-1	CATSRGGNEQFF	TGTGCCACCAGCAGAGGGGGGAATGAGCAGTTCTTC
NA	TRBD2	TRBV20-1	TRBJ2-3	CSAMRLAGFSLSTDTQYF	TGCAGTGCTATGCGGCTAGCGGGGTTCTCCCTAAGCACAGATACGCAGTATTTT
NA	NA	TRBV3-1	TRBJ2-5	CASSPRTGSRETQYF	TGTGCCAGCAGCCCCCGGACGGGTTCCAGAGAGACCCAGTACTTC
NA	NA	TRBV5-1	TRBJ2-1	CASSPGFEQFF	TGCGCCAGCAGCCCAGGTTTTGAGCAGTTCTTC
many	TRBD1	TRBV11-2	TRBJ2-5	CASSSPGGRETQYF	TGTGCCAGCAGCTCCCCAGGGGGAAGAGAGACCCAGTACTTC
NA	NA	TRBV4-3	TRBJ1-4	CASSLLGGVEGGEKLFF	TGCGCCAGCAGCCTCCTAGGGGGGGTGGAGGGAGGGGAAAAACTGTTTTTT
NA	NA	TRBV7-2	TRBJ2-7	CASSLRSSLGQYF	TGTGCCAGCAGCCTCCGTTCCTCCCTCGGGCAGTACTTC
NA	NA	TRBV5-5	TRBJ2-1	CASSQAAGAARAEQFF	TGTGCCAGCAGCCAGGCGGCCGGGGCGGCGCGGGCCGAGCAGTTCTTC
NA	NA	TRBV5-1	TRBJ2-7	CASSVTGFSYEQYF	TGCGCCAGCAGCGTGACAGGATTCTCCTACGAGCAGTACTTC
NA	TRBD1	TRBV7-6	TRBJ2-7	CASSLGGTGSYNEQYF	TGTGCCAGCAGCTTAGGGGGGACAGGGTCCTACAATGAGCAGTACTTC